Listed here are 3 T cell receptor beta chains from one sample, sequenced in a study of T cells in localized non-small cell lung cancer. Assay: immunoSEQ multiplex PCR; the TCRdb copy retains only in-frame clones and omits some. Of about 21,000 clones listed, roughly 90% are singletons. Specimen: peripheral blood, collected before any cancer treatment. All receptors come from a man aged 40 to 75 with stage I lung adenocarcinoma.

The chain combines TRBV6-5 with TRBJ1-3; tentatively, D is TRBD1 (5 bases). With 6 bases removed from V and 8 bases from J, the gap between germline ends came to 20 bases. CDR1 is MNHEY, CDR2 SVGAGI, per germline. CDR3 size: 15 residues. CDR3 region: CASSPGRSMRHTIYF. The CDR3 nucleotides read TGTGCCAGCAGCCCGGGACGCTCAATGCGCCACACCATATATTTT.

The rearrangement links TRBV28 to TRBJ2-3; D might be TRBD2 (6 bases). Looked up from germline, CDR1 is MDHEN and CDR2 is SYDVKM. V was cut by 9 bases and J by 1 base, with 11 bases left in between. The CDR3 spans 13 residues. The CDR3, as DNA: TGTGCCAGTTCGGAGGGTGGCACAGATACGCAGTATTTT. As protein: CASSEGGTDTQYF.

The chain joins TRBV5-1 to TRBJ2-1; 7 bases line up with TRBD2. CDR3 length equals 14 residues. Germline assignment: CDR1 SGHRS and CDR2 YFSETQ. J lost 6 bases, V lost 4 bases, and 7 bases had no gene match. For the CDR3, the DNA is TGCGCCAGCAGCACCCGGACTAGGCCCAATGAGCAGTTCTTC. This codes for CASSTRTRPNEQFF.